This TCR beta chain emerged from a study of response to subunit inactivated influenza vaccine. Study observations and caveats: Seasonal influenza vaccination, on each occasion, was suggested by the authors to recruit few new T cells.

TCRdb fed the RT-PCR reads into MiXCR, producing one record per CDR3 protein. The table lists roughly 700,000 distinct CDR3 sequences, about 15% of them singletons. Concerning this clonotype itself: The antigen is unknown.

Material: PBMCs from blood, obtained 11 to 12 days after vaccination. The receptor comes from a man aged 50 to 60 who received an inactivated influenza vaccine.

The CDR3 spells CASTPPGQGLGGYTF. In DNA, the CDR3 is TGTGCCAGCACCCCCCCGGGACAGGGCCTCGGTGGCTACACCTTC. The V and J genes are TRBV2 and TRBJ1-2, with 9 bases fitting TRBD1. CDR1 SNHLY and CDR2 FYNNEI come from the germline V gene. There are 15 residues in the CDR3. V shed 7 bases, J shed 7 bases, and the junction held 13 bases outside the gene matches.